Presented here are 32 T cell receptor beta chains from one specimen sequenced in a study of T cell repertoires in cytomegalovirus infection. TCRdb passed the reads through MiXCR, listing each CDR3 protein once. The sample consists of some 100,000 distinct CDR3 sequences, around a quarter of them appearing once. The sequenced material came from CD8+ T cells from PBMCs. These receptors were collected from a human donor in good health (CMV status not recorded). Some clones in this sample may be carry-over from other donors' samples.

There are many counts of this clonotype. V is TRBV28 and J is TRBJ1-3; D gene ambiguous. The CDR3 has 15 amino acids. Germline V gene sequence: CDR1 MDHEN, CDR2 SYDVKM. V shed 6 bases and J shed 8 bases, with 20 bases lying between them. The chain's CDR3 is CASRRPGYHLDTIYF. The CDR3 DNA follows: TGTGCCAGCAGGCGACCGGGTTACCATTTGGACACCATATATTTT. Based on the CDR3 plus reference TRBV28 and TRBJ1-3, the full variable domain is DVKVTQSSRYLVKRTGEKVFLECVQDMDHENMFWYRQDPGLGLRLIYFSYDVKMKEKGDIPEGYSVSREKKERFSLILESASTNQTSMYLCASRRPGYHLDTIYFGEGSWLTVV.

This clonotype came up a few times. This sequence joins TRBV7-6 and TRBJ2-1; tentatively, D is TRBD2 (6 bases). Germline CDR1 is SGHVS and CDR2 is FNYEAQ. The CDR3 is made up of 10 amino acids. Deletions cut 8 bases from V and 10 bases from J, with 9 bases between. This CDR3 reads CASFGGEQFF. The CDR3 DNA reads TGTGCCAGCTTCGGGGGAGAGCAGTTCTTC.

This clonotype has a count of ten or more. The chain has TRBV5-4 and TRBJ2-3; D is ambiguous. The CDR3 is made up of 15 amino acids. V was clipped by 0 bases and J by 3 bases, with 11 bases between them. Germline values: CDR1 SGHNT, CDR2 YYREEE (reference sequence). The CDR3 loop is CASSLDQTGTDTQYF. The CDR3 region has the DNA TGTGCCAGCAGCTTGGACCAAACCGGGACAGATACGCAGTATTTT.

This clonotype was seen repeatedly, ten times or more. The chain employs TRBV28 and TRBJ2-1; the D is unclear. CDR3 length: 16 amino acids. V lost 6 bases and J 7 bases, leaving 22 bases between the germline ends. Germline V gives CDR1 MDHEN, CDR2 SYDVKM. This CDR3 reads CASRTTDLGSWNEQFF. In nucleotides, the CDR3 is TGTGCCAGCAGGACAACTGACCTGGGGTCATGGAATGAGCAGTTCTTC.

The rearrangement joins TRBV7-8 to TRBJ1-1, with D perhaps matching TRBD1 (5 bases). Germline V lookup: CDR1 SGHVS, CDR2 FQNEAQ. V was shortened by 5 bases and J by 0 bases, with 13 bases between the two germline ends. The CDR3 sequence is 15 residues long. CDR3: CASSPPGGMNTEAFF. The CDR3, as DNA: TGTGCCAGCAGCCCACCTGGGGGAATGAACACTGAAGCTTTCTTT.

This chain uses TRBV11-2 with TRBJ1-1, with 7 positions matching TRBD1. The CDR3 length is 15 residues. V shed 3 bases, J shed 0 bases, and the junction held 4 bases outside the gene matches. CDR1 is SGHAT and CDR2 is FQNNGV in the germline V gene. The CDR3 spells CASSFQQGLNTEAFF. Here the CDR3 DNA reads TGTGCCAGCAGCTTCCAACAGGGGTTGAACACTGAAGCTTTCTTT.

The sample holds a few counts of this clonotype. The genes are TRBV28 and TRBJ2-7, with 7 bases identical to TRBD1. J lost 0 bases, V lost 5 bases, and 7 bases had no gene match. The CDR3 runs 15 residues. Germline V gene lookup returns CDR1 MDHEN and CDR2 SYDVKM. CDR3 sequence reads: CASSTGTASSYEQYF. CDR3 DNA: TGTGCCAGCAGTACCGGGACAGCAAGCTCCTACGAGCAGTACTTC.

As to this clonotype: It may be a read error: a sequence one base away is much more abundant. The rearrangement uses TRBV7-2 and TRBJ2-7; possibly TRBD2 for D (6 bases). The germline V gene encodes CDR1 SGHTA and CDR2 FQGNSA. The CDR3 covers 13 residues. CDR3 nucleotide sequence: TGTGCCAGCAGCTTTACTAGCACCTACAAGCAGTACTTC. It codes for CASSFTSTYKQYF.

V is TRBV7-6 and J is TRBJ2-1; possible D gene TRBD2, 5 bases. Germline V CDR1 and CDR2: SGHVS, FNYEAQ. This CDR3 is 15 amino acids long. The V gene lost 5 bases and the J gene lost 6 bases, with 17 bases spanning the gap. CDR3 sequence: CASSPRAGTVNEQFF. In DNA form, the CDR3 reads TGTGCCAGCAGCCCAAGGGCGGGCACCGTCAATGAGCAGTTCTTC.

The chain has TRBV9 and TRBJ2-1, with 7 bases that match TRBD2. CDR3 length: 13 residues. The germline V gene has CDR1 SGDLS and CDR2 YYNGEE. V lost 0 bases, J lost 6 bases, and 0 bases stayed unmatched. DNA of the CDR3: TGTGCCAGCAGCGTAGGCGGGGGCAATGAGCAGTTCTTC. Its protein product is CASSVGGGNEQFF. Full variable domain (remainder filled in from reference TRBV9 and TRBJ2-1): DSGVTQTPKHLITATGQRVTLRCSPRSGDLSVYWYQQSLDQGLQFLIQYYNGEERAKGNILERFSAQQFPDLHSELNLSSLELGDSALYFCASSVGGGNEQFFGPGTRLTVL.

The chain has TRBV6-2 or TRBV6-3 and TRBJ2-7; weak D call: TRBD1 (5 bases). CDR1 and CDR2 (germline): MNHEY, SVGEGT. The CDR3 runs to 15 residues. V lost 5 bases, J lost 2 bases, and 16 bases lay in between. The CDR3 sequence is CASSITGSGTYEQYF. The DNA of the CDR3 is TGTGCCAGCAGTATAACAGGTTCAGGGACCTACGAGCAGTACTTC.

This clonotype appeared many times. V usage is TRBV7-2 and J usage is TRBJ2-7, with 8 bases fitting TRBD2. CDR3 length equals 15 residues. Germline V gives CDR1 SGHTA, CDR2 FQGNSA. After removal of 1 base from V and 1 base from J, the junction contained 3 bases not matched to a gene. Written as DNA, the CDR3 is TGTGCCAGCAGCTTAGAACTAGCGGATTCCTACGAGCAGTACTTC. Its protein is CASSLELADSYEQYF.

This clonotype has a count of ten or more. CDR3 protein: CASSWDRGGYGYTF. CDR3 in DNA: TGTGCCAGCAGTTGGGACAGGGGGGGCTATGGCTACACCTTC. The chain links TRBV25-1 to TRBJ1-2; 11 bases are shared with TRBD1. The germline CDR1 and CDR2 sequences are MGHDK and SYGVNS. V lost 5 bases, J lost 4 bases, and 3 bases stayed unmatched. This CDR3 is 14 amino acids long.

In its sample, this clonotype was seen a few times. The chain combines TRBV4-3 with TRBJ1-6, with no clear D. Germline loops: CDR1 LGHNA, CDR2 YSLEER. Trimming removed 0 bases from V and 10 bases from J, with 16 bases in between. The CDR3 extends over 16 amino acids. The CDR3 region is CASSQDQFSRKSPLHF. CDR3 nucleotide sequence: TGCGCCAGCAGCCAAGATCAATTCTCCCGTAAATCACCCCTCCACTTT.

The table lists this clonotype with a few counts. This sequence joins TRBV11-2 and TRBJ2-7; 9 bases are a match to TRBD1. CDR3 length: 15 amino acids. The V segment lost 3 bases and the J segment 0 bases; nucleotides outside the gene matches: 3. Germline V gives CDR1 SGHAT, CDR2 FQNNGV. This chain's CDR3 is CASSLYRGLSYEQYF. The DNA of the CDR3 is TGTGCCAGCAGCTTGTACAGGGGGCTCTCCTACGAGCAGTACTTC. Full variable domain (rest looked up from reference TRBV11-2 and TRBJ2-7): EAGVAQSPRYKIIEKRQSVAFWCNPISGHATLYWYQQILGQGPKLLIQFQNNGVVDDSQLPKDRFSAERLKGVDSTLKIQPAKLEDSAVYLCASSLYRGLSYEQYFGPGTRLTVT.

This clonotype was recorded at least ten times. V is TRBV7-9 and J is TRBJ2-2; possible D gene TRBD2, 5 bases. This CDR3 comprises 16 residues. Trimming shortened V by 5 bases and J by 6 bases, and 19 bases separated the two germline ends. Germline lookup yields CDR1 SEHNR and CDR2 FQNEAQ (reference sequence). CDR3 DNA sequence: TGTGCCAGCAGCCCAAGCGGTACACCCAACGCCGGGGAGCTGTTTTTT. This codes for CASSPSGTPNAGELFF.

This sequence joins TRBV7-8 and TRBJ2-2, with D possibly matching TRBD2 (7 bases). Germline CDR1 and CDR2: SGHVS and FQNEAQ. CDR3 size: 15 residues. Trimming shortened V by 4 bases and J by 6 bases, and 15 bases separated the two germline ends. In DNA form, the CDR3 reads TGTGCCAGCAGCTCTCTGGGAGGGGGGCCCGGGGAGCTGTTTTTT. Translating gives CASSSLGGGPGELFF.

The table lists this clonotype with a few counts. The gene calls are TRBV29-1 and TRBJ2-1, with a weak D call TRBD1 (5 bases). The V and J ends lost 5 bases and 3 bases respectively, with 11 bases between them. From germline, CDR1 is SQVTM and CDR2 ANQGSEA. The CDR3 runs 13 residues. The chain's CDR3 is CSVSGQDYNEQFF. The CDR3 DNA sequence: TGCAGCGTTTCCGGACAAGACTACAATGAGCAGTTCTTC.

CDR3 residues: CAISESYPEHYEQYF. The CDR3 DNA follows: TGTGCCATCAGTGAGTCGTATCCGGAGCACTACGAGCAGTACTTC. The chain links TRBV10-3 to TRBJ2-7; no clear D gene. There are 15 residues in the CDR3. Germline V lookup: CDR1 ENHRY, CDR2 SYGVKD. V lost 0 bases and J lost 3, with 12 bases in between.

The rearrangement uses TRBV6-6 and TRBJ2-3; D is uncertain. Trimming took 5 bases from V and 7 from J, leaving 7 bases between them. CDR3 length: 11 amino acids. Germline V gives CDR1 MNHNY, CDR2 SVGAGI (reference sequence). CDR3 coding DNA: TGTGCCAGCAGTGACCCCAATACGCAGTATTTT. It specifies CASSDPNTQYF.

This clonotype has more than one count but fewer than ten. The genes are TRBV7-6 and TRBJ2-2; 15 bases match TRBD2. Germline CDR1 SGHVS, CDR2 FNYEAQ. The J segment lost 6 bases and the V segment lost 5 bases, leaving 10 bases of the junction unmatched. This CDR3 is 18 amino acids long. The CDR3 region has the DNA TGTGCCAGCAGCCGGGGACTAGCGGGAGGAATCGGTCCCGGGGAGCTGTTTTTT. The encoded protein is CASSRGLAGGIGPGELFF. The variable domain in full, with the rest retrieved from reference TRBV7-6 and TRBJ2-2, is GAGVSQSPRYKVTKRGQDVALRCDPISGHVSLYWYRQALGQGPEFLTYFNYEAQQDKSGLPNDRFSAERPEGSISTLTIQRTEQRDSAMYRCASSRGLAGGIGPGELFFGEGSRLTVL.

The gene calls are TRBV6-8 and TRBJ2-1; D remains ambiguous. Deletions cut 2 bases from V and 8 bases from J, with 4 bases between. The germline gives CDR1 MNHGY, CDR2 SAAAGT. This CDR3 is 11 amino acids long. In DNA form, the CDR3 reads TGTGCCAGCAGTTACGCAGATGAGCAGTTCTTC. Translating gives CASSYADEQFF.

This chain links TRBV29-1 with TRBJ2-1; 8 nucleotides align to TRBD2. The CDR3 totals 14 residues. V was clipped by 4 bases and J by 2 bases; unmatched bases: 4. CDR1 is SQVTM, CDR2 ANQGSEA, per germline. The CDR3 protein is CSVGREATYNEQFF. The DNA for the CDR3 is TGCAGCGTTGGGCGGGAGGCTACCTACAATGAGCAGTTCTTC.

This clonotype showed up many times. V usage is TRBV7-6 and J usage is TRBJ2-3; 9 bases are shared with TRBD2. The J segment lost 2 bases and the V segment lost 5 bases, leaving 5 bases of the junction unmatched. Germline V CDR1 and CDR2: SGHVS, FNYEAQ. This CDR3 has 15 amino acids. CDR3 bases: TGTGCCAGCAGCGAGAGCGGGGGGACCACAGATACGCAGTATTTT. The encoded protein is CASSESGGTTDTQYF.

This clonotype occurred a few times. The chain employs TRBV7-2 and TRBJ2-3, with D unresolved. With 4 bases removed from V and 5 bases from J, the gap between germline ends came to 16 bases. This CDR3 comprises 15 residues. Germline V gene sequence: CDR1 SGHTA, CDR2 FQGNSA. The CDR3 reads CASSSDPGRGDTQYF. The DNA for the CDR3 is TGTGCCAGCAGCTCCGACCCGGGTCGAGGAGATACGCAGTATTTT.

This clonotype occurred a few times. The chain links TRBV12-3 or TRBV12-4 to TRBJ2-1; no clear D gene. Trimming shortened V by 0 bases and J by 8 bases, and 11 bases separated the two germline ends. The CDR3 runs to 14 residues. The DNA for the CDR3 is TGTGCCAGCAGTTTAGCGCCGGGTTTGGATGAGCAGTTCTTC. It yields the protein CASSLAPGLDEQFF.

This clonotype was counted between two and nine times. The chain carries TRBV7-8 and TRBJ2-7, with 7 bases fitting TRBD1. This CDR3 contains 16 residues. Germline CDR1 reads SGHVS; CDR2 reads FQNEAQ. The V segment lost 7 bases and the J segment 0 bases; nucleotides outside the gene matches: 12. CDR3 bases: TGTGCCAGCACCTTCCTATCCCGGGACAGCTCCTACGAGCAGTACTTC. Translating it yields CASTFLSRDSSYEQYF.

The chain is built from TRBV11-2 and TRBJ2-1; 10 bases fit TRBD2. CDR3 length: 16 amino acids. V dropped 3 bases and J dropped 7; count of bases not matched to a gene: 9. Germline CDR1 and CDR2: SGHAT and FQNNGV. The DNA of the CDR3 is TGTGCCAGCAGCTTCGTACTAGCGGGAACAGGTAATGAGCAGTTCTTC. This sequence encodes CASSFVLAGTGNEQFF.

As for this clonotype: This CDR3 is missing its conserved last phenylalanine or tryptophan, likely due to a read error. V gene TRBV5-1 combines with J gene TRBJ2-7; D call uncertain. V lost 0 bases and J 1 base, leaving 17 bases between the germline ends. The CDR3 totals 17 residues. CDR1 and CDR2 (germline): SGHRS, YFSETQ. The CDR3 region is CASSLDPVGRYSYEQYI. The DNA for the CDR3 is TGCGCCAGCAGCTTGGATCCCGTCGGAAGGTATTCCTACGAGCAGTACATC.

V is TRBV7-2 and J is TRBJ2-7; TRBD2 agrees at 15 bases. CDR1 is SGHTA and CDR2 is FQGNSA in the germline V gene. The CDR3 has 18 amino acids. The junction had 8 bases not matched to a gene; V was cut back by 5 bases and J by 0 bases. In DNA form, the CDR3 reads TGTGCCAGCAGCGCTGGGACTAGCGGGAGGACTTCCTCCTACGAGCAGTACTTC. Translated: CASSAGTSGRTSSYEQYF.

This clonotype has at least ten counts. The chain employs TRBV7-8 and TRBJ1-1; TRBD1 matches 7 bases. From germline, CDR1 is SGHVS and CDR2 FQNEAQ. There are 13 residues in the CDR3. V lost 5 bases and J lost 8; bases outside the gene matches: 8. The CDR3, as DNA: TGTGCCAGCAGCCAGACCCACAGGGGAGAAGCTTTCTTT. As protein: CASSQTHRGEAFF.

There are a few counts of this clonotype. The rearrangement uses TRBV11-3 and TRBJ2-7; 8 bases fit TRBD1. The CDR3 is 15 residues long. The germline V gene has CDR1 SGHNT and CDR2 YENEEA. The ends lost 5 bases at V and 3 bases at J; junction bases unmatched: 9. This CDR3 reads CASSPSQGADYEQYF. In DNA form, the CDR3 reads TGTGCCAGCAGCCCGAGTCAGGGGGCGGACTACGAGCAGTACTTC.